This record covers a single T cell receptor (beta chain). Its specificity is unknown. The data are from a study of siplizumab effects on memory and regulatory T cells. Study-wide findings and caveats: A naive or memory phenotype could not be assigned to roughly 80-95% of the proliferating CD4+ or CD8+ clones. Just a small share of alloreactive clones was traced back to unstimulated subsets.

The repertoire was sequenced with immunoSEQ multiplex PCR; TCRdb's copy has only in-frame clones and lacks some. The table includes tens of thousands of clones, about 97% detected once. Specimen: naive CD4+ T cells sorted from blood. The receptor comes from a human donor in good health.

DNA of the CDR3: TGCGCCAGCAGGACGCTTAGCATGAACACTGAAGCTTTCTTT. Protein sequence: CASRTLSMNTEAFF. The chain links TRBV5-1 to TRBJ1-1; D unresolved. The CDR3 runs 14 residues. V was pared by 5 bases and J by 0 bases, with 11 bases between. Germline lookup yields CDR1 SGHRS and CDR2 YFSETQ.